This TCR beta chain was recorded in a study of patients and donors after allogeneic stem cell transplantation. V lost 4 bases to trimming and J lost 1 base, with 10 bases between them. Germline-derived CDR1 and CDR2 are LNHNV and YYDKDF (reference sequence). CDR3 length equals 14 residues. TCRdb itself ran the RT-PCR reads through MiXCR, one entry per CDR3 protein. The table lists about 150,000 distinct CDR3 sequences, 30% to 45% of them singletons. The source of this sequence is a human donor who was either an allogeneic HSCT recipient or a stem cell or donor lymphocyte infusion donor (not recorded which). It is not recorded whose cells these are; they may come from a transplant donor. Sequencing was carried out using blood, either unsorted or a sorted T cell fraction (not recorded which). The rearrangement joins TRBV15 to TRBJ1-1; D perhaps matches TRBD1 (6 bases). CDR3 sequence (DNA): TGTGCCACCAGCAAGGGACAACCGAACACTGAAGCTTTCTTT. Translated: CATSKGQPNTEAFF.